A single sample gave rise to the 26 T cell receptor beta chains below, sequenced in a study of T cells in narcolepsy. The method was immunoSEQ multiplex PCR; TCRdb's version includes in-frame clones alone and lacks a portion of them. The sample has around 32,000 clones; roughly 77% are singletons. The sample consisted of CD45RA- memory CD4+ T cells from PBMCs. The receptors here all came from a human donor with narcolepsy.

DNA of the CDR3: TGCGCCAGCAGCGCCCAGGTGGTCTCTACAGATACGCAGTATTTT. It specifies CASSAQVVSTDTQYF. This sequence joins TRBV5-1 and TRBJ2-3; D is ambiguous. Germline V gene sequence: CDR1 SGHRS, CDR2 YFSETQ. The CDR3 contains 15 residues. V was cut by 4 bases and J by 3 bases, with 15 bases left in between.

The J gene is TRBJ1-2, the V gene TRBV2, with D possibly being TRBD1 (6 bases). CDR1 is SNHLY and CDR2 is FYNNEI in the germline V gene. V lost 1 base and J 4 bases, leaving 13 bases between the germline ends. The CDR3 contains 15 residues. The CDR3 protein is CASSEVRGAFYGYTF. The CDR3 DNA reads as TGTGCCAGCAGTGAAGTGAGGGGGGCGTTCTATGGCTACACCTTC.

The V call is TRBV9, the J call TRBJ1-1; the D gene is possibly TRBD1 (5 bases). V was trimmed by 4 bases and J by 0 bases, leaving 16 bases between them. CDR1 is SGDLS, CDR2 YYNGEE, per germline. This CDR3 is 16 amino acids long. The CDR3 nucleotides read TGTGCCAGCAGCCTCGGGGGGGGACGGATGAACACTGAAGCTTTCTTT. This gives the protein CASSLGGGRMNTEAFF.

V is TRBV2 and J is TRBJ1-4; D is uncertain. Trimming left V 6 bases short and J 7 bases short, with 12 bases between. The CDR3 covers 13 residues. Germline lookup yields CDR1 SNHLY and CDR2 FYNNEI. CDR3 DNA sequence: TGTGCCAGCAGCCGCGGAGCGGTTGAAAAACTGTTTTTT. It yields the protein CASSRGAVEKLFF.

The chain has TRBV7-3 and TRBJ1-1, with a possible D match to TRBD1 (5 bases). The CDR3 loop spans 14 amino acids. Trimming removed 2 bases at V and 6 bases at J, with 13 bases between. The V gene's germline CDR1 is SGHTA and CDR2 FQGTGA. This CDR3 reads CASSLSGIWAEAFF. CDR3 nucleotides: TGTGCCAGCAGCTTATCAGGGATATGGGCTGAAGCTTTCTTT.

This clone appeared a single time. This chain connects TRBV5-4 to TRBJ2-5; tentative D call: TRBD1 (7 bases). This CDR3 has 15 amino acids. The germline CDR1 and CDR2 sequences are SGHNT and YYREEE (reference sequence). The germline V and J ends were trimmed by 3 bases and 5 bases, with 17 bases remaining between them. CDR3 coding DNA: TGTGCCAGCAGCTATACAGGGGACTGGAGGGAGACCCAGTACTTC. Protein product: CASSYTGDWRETQYF.

Points on this clone: A much larger clone differs by one base, so this may be a read error. This rearrangement joins TRBV18 to TRBJ2-5; a possible D gene is TRBD1 (6 bases). The J call may be faulty, since TRBJ2-7 better matches the DNA end. The CDR3 runs to 12 residues. Per germline, CDR1 KGHSH and CDR2 LQKENI. Written as DNA, the CDR3 is TGTGCCAGCAAAGGACAGAACTACGAGCAGTACTTC. Translation gives CASKGQNYEQYF.

This clone was detected only a few times. The junction does not match germline at one end; this may be a read error. The chain couples TRBV7-7 to TRBJ1-1; D remains ambiguous. CDR3 size: 16 residues. Germline values: CDR1 SSHAT, CDR2 FNYEAQ (reference sequence). The CDR3 coding sequence is TGTGCTAGCAGCCCGATGATCGGGCGGATGAACACTGAAGCTTTCTTT. Protein: CASSPMIGRMNTEAFF.

The chain couples TRBV5-4 to TRBJ1-1; D call uncertain. CDR3 length equals 12 residues. Germline CDR1 SGHNT, CDR2 YYREEE (reference sequence). The germline V and J ends were trimmed by 0 bases and 7 bases, with 7 bases remaining between them. CDR3: CASSLGHREAFF. CDR3 nucleotides: TGTGCCAGCAGCTTGGGACACCGTGAAGCTTTCTTT.

The chain joins TRBV6-5 to TRBJ1-1, with D perhaps TRBD1 (6 bases). CDR1 is MNHEY and CDR2 is SVGAGI in the germline V gene. The CDR3 totals 15 residues. The V gene lost 0 bases and the J gene lost 3 bases, with 11 bases spanning the gap. The CDR3 loop is CASSYSPRGYTEAFF. Written as DNA, the CDR3 is TGTGCCAGCAGTTACTCTCCCAGGGGATACACTGAAGCTTTCTTT.

This clone was observed once. The chain links TRBV11-1 to TRBJ2-4; perhaps TRBD2 as D (7 bases). Germline assignment: CDR1 SGHAT and CDR2 FQDESV (reference sequence). Trimming removed 0 bases at V and 6 bases at J, with 12 bases between. There are 15 residues in the CDR3. CDR3 protein: CASSLASGTTNIQYF. The CDR3 DNA sequence: TGTGCCAGCAGCTTAGCGAGCGGGACAACAAACATTCAGTACTTC.

The rearrangement joins TRBV2 to TRBJ1-1, with no clear D. Germline loops: CDR1 SNHLY, CDR2 FYNNEI. V lost 8 bases and J 5 bases, leaving 18 bases between the germline ends. The length of the CDR3 is 14 residues. The chain's CDR3 is CASRAPVAGTEAFF. The CDR3 region has the DNA TGTGCCAGCCGCGCCCCGGTTGCCGGGACTGAAGCTTTCTTT.

This chain joins TRBV7-3 and TRBJ2-5; a possible D gene is TRBD2 (6 bases). The DNA matches TRBJ2-7 better at its end, which makes the J call doubtful. CDR3 size: 15 residues. Looked up from germline, CDR1 is SGHTA and CDR2 is FQGTGA. Here the CDR3 reads CASSPQPGSSYEQYF. As DNA, the CDR3 is TGTGCCAGCAGCCCGCAGCCCGGGAGCTCCTACGAGCAGTACTTC.

The chain recombines TRBV7-9 with TRBJ1-1; D is uncertain. V dropped 0 bases and J dropped 10 bases, with 21 bases sitting between them. CDR1 is SEHNR, CDR2 FQNEAQ, per germline (reference sequence). The CDR3 extends over 16 amino acids. The CDR3 nucleotides are TGTGCCAGCAGCTTAGCCGGTAGTGGACTCACGGGAGGAGCTTTCTTT. It encodes CASSLAGSGLTGGAFF.

The gene calls are TRBV28 and TRBJ2-7; D ambiguous. The V end was cut by 5 bases, the J end by 6 bases, with 20 bases between. This CDR3 has 15 residues. The germline V gene has CDR1 MDHEN and CDR2 SYDVKM. The CDR3 bases are TGTGCCAGCAGTAGGATAGGGCTCGGTACCGCCGAGCAGTACTTC. This codes for CASSRIGLGTAEQYF.

The rearrangement links TRBV4-3 to TRBJ2-4; 8 bases line up with TRBD2. CDR1 is LGHNA, CDR2 YSLEER, per germline. V shed 6 bases and J 9 bases; nucleotides not matched to a gene: 10. This CDR3 contains 14 residues. CDR3 nucleotides: TGCGCCAGCAGTCGTTTTAGCGGGATGGGCATTCAGTACTTC. As protein: CASSRFSGMGIQYF.

Turning to this clone: An end of the junction differs from the germline gene, which may be a read error. V is TRBV7-2 and J is TRBJ1-2, with D unresolved. Per germline, CDR1 SGHTA and CDR2 FQGNSA. The CDR3 loop spans 11 amino acids. For the CDR3, the DNA is TGTGCCAGCAGCTTAGACCGGTCGATATACTTC. Translated, it gives CASSLDRSIYF.

V is TRBV19 and J is TRBJ2-2, with D possibly being TRBD1 (6 bases). Trimming pared 4 bases from V and 1 base from J, leaving 10 bases between. The CDR3 is 15 residues long. Germline V gives CDR1 LNHDA, CDR2 SQIVND (reference sequence). CDR3 sequence: CASSKGTLNTGELFF. CDR3 DNA sequence: TGTGCCAGTAGTAAGGGGACACTGAACACCGGGGAGCTGTTTTTT.

This clone was seen once. The V call is TRBV9, the J call TRBJ1-4; 7 nucleotides match TRBD1. CDR3 length: 14 residues. Trimming took 4 bases from V and 6 from J; bases not matched to a gene: 6. CDR1 is SGDLS, CDR2 YYNGEE, per germline. CDR3 protein: CASSTIGTDEKLFF. Written as DNA, the CDR3 is TGTGCCAGCAGCACAATTGGGACAGATGAAAAACTGTTTTTT.

The chain joins TRBV27 to TRBJ2-7; the match to TRBD1 covers 8 bases. Germline CDR1 and CDR2: MNHEY and SMNVEV (reference sequence). The CDR3 contains 16 residues. After removal of 4 bases from V and 1 base from J, the junction contained 9 bases not matched to a gene. CDR3: CASSSPQGAGSYEQYF. The CDR3 region has the DNA TGTGCCAGCAGTTCTCCCCAGGGGGCCGGATCCTACGAGCAGTACTTC.

The chain joins TRBV6-4 to TRBJ2-2; no reliable D call. This CDR3 has 14 amino acids. Germline values: CDR1 MRHNA, CDR2 SNTAGT. Trimming pared 7 bases from V and 3 bases from J, leaving 12 bases between. The CDR3 reads CASKFQVDTGELFF. In nucleotides, the CDR3 is TGTGCCAGCAAATTCCAGGTAGACACCGGGGAGCTGTTTTTT.

The chain joins TRBV10-3 to TRBJ2-3; the D is unclear. CDR1 and CDR2 (germline): ENHRY, SYGVKD. Trimming removed 3 bases at V and 1 base at J, with 5 bases between. The CDR3 is made up of 13 amino acids. CDR3 sequence (DNA): TGTGCCATCAGTGACGGAGGCACAGATACGCAGTATTTT. Protein sequence: CAISDGGTDTQYF.

The chain joins TRBV9 to TRBJ1-4, with D perhaps TRBD1 (5 bases). V lost 3 bases and J 5 bases, leaving 14 bases between the germline ends. Germline V gene data show CDR1 as SGDLS and CDR2 as YYNGEE. CDR3 length: 15 residues. The CDR3 loop reads CASSGGTLGNEKLFF. The CDR3, as DNA: TGTGCCAGCAGCGGTGGGACCTTGGGGAATGAAAAACTGTTTTTT.

This rearrangement joins TRBV15 to TRBJ1-1; D ambiguous. The germline V gene has CDR1 LNHNV and CDR2 YYDKDF (reference sequence). Trimming pared 0 bases from V and 4 bases from J, leaving 9 bases between. This CDR3 is built from 14 residues. The CDR3: CATSREIMGTEAFF. CDR3 sequence (DNA): TGTGCCACCAGCAGAGAAATTATGGGCACTGAAGCTTTCTTT. Supplemented by reference TRBV15 and TRBJ1-1, the full variable domain reads DAMVIQNPRYQVTQFGKPVTLSCSQTLNHNVMYWYQQKSSQAPKLLFHYYDKDFNNEADTPDNFQSRRPNTSFCFLDIRSPGLGDTAMYLCATSREIMGTEAFFGQGTRLTVV.

V gene TRBV9 combines with J gene TRBJ2-7; D remains unclear. V was trimmed by 0 bases and J by 2 bases, leaving 12 bases between them. Germline loops: CDR1 SGDLS, CDR2 YYNGEE. The CDR3 contains 15 residues. CDR3 coding DNA: TGTGCCAGCAGCGTAGATCCCGGGTTGACCTACGAGCAGTACTTC. Translating it yields CASSVDPGLTYEQYF.

This rearrangement joins TRBV19 to TRBJ1-5; possible D gene TRBD1, 5 bases. CDR3 length: 17 residues. Between the trimmed V and J ends, which lost 3 bases and 0 bases, there was a span of 15 bases. Germline-derived CDR1 and CDR2 are LNHDA and SQIVND (reference sequence). The CDR3, as DNA: TGTGCCAGTAGTATTGTAGGGTTTCAGGGTAGCAATCAGCCCCAGCATTTT. As protein: CASSIVGFQGSNQPQHF.